This TCR beta chain is from a study of blood T cells in healthy people across ages. General study results and limits: There were more naive CD4+ cells and higher diversity in long-lived donors than in aged donors.

No fewer than 7 million PBMCs went into each sample. For the second PCR, which ran for about 6 to 11 cycles, a sample-barcoded 5' primer and a J-beta primer mix were used. Via MiXCR, TCRdb re-called the 5' RACE reads, giving one row per CDR3 protein. The sample contains approximately 1,000,000 distinct CDR3 sequences, 40% to 55% of which appear only once. This clonotype has ten or more counts. The antigen remains undetermined. The ends lost 6 bases at V and 3 bases at J; junction bases unmatched: 7. The CDR3 runs to 15 residues. Germline lookup yields CDR1 KGHSH and CDR2 LQKENI. The specimen was blood. This receptor was identified in an older woman in good health. The V gene is TRBV18, the J gene TRBJ2-7; 11 positions agree with TRBD2. The CDR3 loop reads CASSSTGTSGYEQYF. The CDR3, as DNA: TGTGCCAGCTCGAGCACCGGGACTAGCGGCTACGAGCAGTACTTC.